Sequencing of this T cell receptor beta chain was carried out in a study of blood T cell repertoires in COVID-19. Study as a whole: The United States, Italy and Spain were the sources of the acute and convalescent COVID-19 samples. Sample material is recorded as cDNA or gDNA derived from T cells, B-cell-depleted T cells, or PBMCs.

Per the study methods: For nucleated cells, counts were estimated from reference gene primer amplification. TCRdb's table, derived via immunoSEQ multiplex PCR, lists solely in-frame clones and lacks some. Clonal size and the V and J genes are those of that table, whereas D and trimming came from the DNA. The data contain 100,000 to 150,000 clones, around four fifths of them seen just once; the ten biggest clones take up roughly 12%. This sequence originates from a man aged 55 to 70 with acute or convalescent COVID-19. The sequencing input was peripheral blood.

DNA for the CDR3: TGCGCCAGCAGTACCCGAGAGGGTTCCTACACCGGGGAGCTGTTTTTT. It encodes CASSTREGSYTGELFF. The V call is TRBV5-1, the J call TRBJ2-2; possibly TRBD2 for D (5 bases). The CDR3 is made up of 16 amino acids. The V gene lost 5 bases and the J gene lost 3 bases, with 17 bases spanning the gap. Germline V gives CDR1 SGHRS, CDR2 YFSETQ.